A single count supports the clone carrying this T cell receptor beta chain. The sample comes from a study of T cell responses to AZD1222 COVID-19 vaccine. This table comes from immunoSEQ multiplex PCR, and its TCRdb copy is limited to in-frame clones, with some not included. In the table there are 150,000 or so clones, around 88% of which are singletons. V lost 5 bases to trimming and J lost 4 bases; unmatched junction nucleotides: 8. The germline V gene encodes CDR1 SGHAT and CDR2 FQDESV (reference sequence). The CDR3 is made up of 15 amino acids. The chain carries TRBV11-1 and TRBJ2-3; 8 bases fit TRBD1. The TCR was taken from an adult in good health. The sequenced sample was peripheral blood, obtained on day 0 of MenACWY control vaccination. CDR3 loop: CASSPDRARADTQYF. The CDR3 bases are TGTGCCAGCAGCCCGGACAGGGCCCGCGCAGATACGCAGTATTTT.